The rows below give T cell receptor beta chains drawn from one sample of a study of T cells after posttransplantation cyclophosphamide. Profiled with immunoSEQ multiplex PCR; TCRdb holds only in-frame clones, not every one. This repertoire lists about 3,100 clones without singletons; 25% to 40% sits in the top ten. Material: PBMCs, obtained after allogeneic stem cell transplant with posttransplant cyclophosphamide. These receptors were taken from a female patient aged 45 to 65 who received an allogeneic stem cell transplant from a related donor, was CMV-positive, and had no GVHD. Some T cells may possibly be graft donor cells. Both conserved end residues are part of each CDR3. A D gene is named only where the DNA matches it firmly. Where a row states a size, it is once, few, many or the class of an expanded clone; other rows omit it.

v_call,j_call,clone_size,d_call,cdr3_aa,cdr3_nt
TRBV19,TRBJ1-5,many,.,CASSTDGREPQHF,TGTGCCAGTAGTACAGACGGGCGGGAGCCCCAGCATTTT
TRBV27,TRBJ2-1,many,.,CASSFRVAAEQFF,TGTGCCAGCAGTTTCCGGGTAGCAGCTGAGCAGTTCTTC
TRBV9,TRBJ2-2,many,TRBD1,CASSAGTGDTGELFF,TGTGCCAGCTCGGCCGGGACAGGGGACACCGGGGAGCTGTTTTTT
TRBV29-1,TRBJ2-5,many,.,CSVVRIEQETQYF,TGCAGCGTTGTCCGCATAGAGCAAGAGACCCAGTACTTC
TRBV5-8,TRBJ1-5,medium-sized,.,CASSRFDGNYRAPQHF,TGTGCCAGCAGCCGATTCGACGGTAACTACAGGGCGCCCCAGCATTTT
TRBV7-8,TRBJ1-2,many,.,CASSPGGGGLDYGYTF,TGTGCCAGCAGCCCCGGGGGGGGTGGCTTGGACTATGGCTACACCTTC
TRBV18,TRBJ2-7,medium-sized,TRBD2,CASSPSGGGYEQYF,TGTGCCAGCTCACCATCGGGAGGCGGGTACGAGCAGTACTTC
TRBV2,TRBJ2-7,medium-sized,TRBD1,CASRPRDREYEQYF,TGTGCCAGCAGGCCCCGGGACAGGGAGTACGAGCAGTACTTC
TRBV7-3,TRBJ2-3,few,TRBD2,CASSLRTSGDTQYF,TGTGCCAGCAGCTTAAGGACTAGCGGAGATACGCAGTATTTT
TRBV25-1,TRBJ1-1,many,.,CASRTEGNTEAFF,TGTGCCAGCCGTACAGAGGGGAACACTGAAGCTTTCTTT
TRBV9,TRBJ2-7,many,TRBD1,CASSVTGGASEQYF,TGTGCCAGCAGCGTGACAGGGGGGGCATCCGAGCAGTACTTC
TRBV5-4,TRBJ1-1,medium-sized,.,CASRPDGGQPNTEAFF,TGTGCCAGCAGACCCGACGGAGGGCAACCGAACACTGAAGCTTTCTTT
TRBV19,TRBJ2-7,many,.,CASSISPSEVYEQYF,TGTGCCAGTAGTATAAGTCCTAGCGAGGTCTACGAGCAGTACTTC
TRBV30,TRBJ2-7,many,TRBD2,CAWTAGGDGQYF,TGTGCCTGGACTGCCGGGGGGGATGGGCAGTACTTC
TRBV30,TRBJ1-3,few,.,CAWAVSSGNTIYF,TGTGCCTGGGCAGTAAGCTCTGGAAACACCATATATTTT
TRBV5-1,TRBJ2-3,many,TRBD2,CASKRESTDTQYF,TGCGCCAGCAAGCGGGAAAGCACAGATACGCAGTATTTT
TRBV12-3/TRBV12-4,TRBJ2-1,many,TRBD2,CASSSTRDYSLYSYNEQFF,TGTGCCAGCAGTTCAACCCGGGACTATAGCCTATACTCCTACAATGAGCAGTTCTTC
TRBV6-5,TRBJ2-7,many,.,CASSYRGLPSHEQYF,TGTGCCAGCAGTTACAGGGGCCTTCCTTCCCACGAGCAGTACTTC
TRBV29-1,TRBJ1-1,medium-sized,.,CSAGGGEAFF,TGCAGCGCCGGGGGAGGTGAAGCTTTCTTT
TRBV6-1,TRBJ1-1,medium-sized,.,CASSEALVRNTEAFF,TGTGCCAGCAGTGAAGCGCTGGTTAGGAACACTGAAGCTTTCTTT
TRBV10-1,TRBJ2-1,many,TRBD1,CASSGHSLGRGRDEQFF,TGCGCCAGCAGTGGGCACAGTCTCGGCAGGGGGCGGGATGAGCAGTTCTTC
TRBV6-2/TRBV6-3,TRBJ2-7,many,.,CASSYPRTGGYEQYF,TGTGCCAGCAGTTACCCCCGGACCGGGGGCTACGAGCAGTACTTC
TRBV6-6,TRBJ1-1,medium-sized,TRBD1,CASRIDRGHEAFF,TGTGCCAGCAGGATAGACAGGGGACATGAAGCTTTCTTT
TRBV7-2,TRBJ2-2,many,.,CASSLAHGGAAGELFF,TGTGCCAGCAGCTTAGCGCATGGGGGCGCCGCCGGGGAGCTGTTTTTT
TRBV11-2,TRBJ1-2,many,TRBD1,CASSFGQGFGGYTF,TGTGCCAGCAGCTTCGGACAGGGGTTTGGAGGCTACACCTTC
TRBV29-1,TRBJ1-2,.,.,CSVAGRANYGYTF,TGCAGCGTTGCAGGGAGGGCAAACTATGGCTACACCTTC
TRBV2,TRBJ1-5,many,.,CASSDRGQPQHF,TGTGCCAGCAGTGACAGGGGCCAGCCCCAGCATTTT
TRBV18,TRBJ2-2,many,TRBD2,CASSRSQAGGPTLNTGELFF,TGTGCCAGCTCACGCAGCCAAGCGGGAGGGCCCACATTAAACACCGGGGAGCTGTTTTTT
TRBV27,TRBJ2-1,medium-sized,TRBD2,CASSQSAGGSREQFF,TGTGCCAGCAGTCAATCGGCGGGAGGGAGCCGTGAGCAGTTCTTC
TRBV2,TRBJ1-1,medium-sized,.,CAITGQSEAFF,TGTGCCATTACCGGACAGTCCGAAGCTTTCTTT